This T cell receptor beta chain was sequenced for a study of blood T cell repertoires in COVID-19. Study-wide context: Donors in the United States, Italy and Spain gave samples during acute or convalescent COVID-19.

Profiled with immunoSEQ multiplex PCR; TCRdb holds only in-frame clones, not every one. The table has about 87,000 clones, approximately 88% seen once. Germline loops: CDR1 SNHLY, CDR2 FYNNEI. This CDR3 region has 14 residues. V lost 3 bases, J lost 8 bases, and 7 bases stayed unmatched. The sequencing input was peripheral blood. V is TRBV2 and J is TRBJ1-2; 9 nucleotides agree with TRBD1. This TCR came from a man older than 75 with acute or convalescent COVID-19. The CDR3: CASSDRKDRGGYTF. The CDR3 DNA reads as TGTGCCAGCAGTGATAGAAAGGACAGGGGAGGCTACACCTTC.